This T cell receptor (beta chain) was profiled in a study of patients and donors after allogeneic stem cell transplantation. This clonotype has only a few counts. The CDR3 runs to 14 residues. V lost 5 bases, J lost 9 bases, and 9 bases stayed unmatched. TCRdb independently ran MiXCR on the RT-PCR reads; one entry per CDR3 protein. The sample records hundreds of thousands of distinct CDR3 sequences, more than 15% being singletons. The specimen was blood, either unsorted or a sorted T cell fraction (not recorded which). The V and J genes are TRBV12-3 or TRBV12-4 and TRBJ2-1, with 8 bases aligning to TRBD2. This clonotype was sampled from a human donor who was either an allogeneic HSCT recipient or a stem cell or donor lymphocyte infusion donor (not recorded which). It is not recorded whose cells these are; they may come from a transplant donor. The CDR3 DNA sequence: TGTGCCAGCAGTCAGCGGACTAGCTGGGGTGAGCAGTTCTTC. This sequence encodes CASSQRTSWGEQFF.